This record looks at one T cell receptor (beta chain) sequence and its context. The target antigen is unknown. These data originate in a study of CD8 T cells in Susac syndrome. Study-wide points: The study conceded that relatively few individuals underwent its TCR sequencing and HLA analysis.

About 0.5 to 1 ug RNA was reverse transcribed with random hexamers. Amplification of TCR beta CDR3 by immunoSEQ multiplex PCR spanned 54 Vbeta and 13 Jbeta. Each CDR3 protein gets one entry after TCRdb re-called the immunoSEQ multiplex PCR reads with MiXCR. The sample carries 120,000 or so distinct CDR3 sequences, roughly 94% recorded once. Germline V gene sequence: CDR1 SGHDT, CDR2 YYEEEE. V gave up 4 bases and J gave up 7 bases; unmatched junction bases: 4. The CDR3 extends over 14 amino acids. Negative isolation was used for CD8+ and CD4+ T cells, and FACS enrichment was applied to TEMRA cells. Sequences were obtained from CD4+ T cells from PBMCs. The chain has TRBV5-6 and TRBJ2-4; 11 bases agree with TRBD1. The sequence derives from a human donor in good health. DNA for the CDR3: TGTGCCAGCAGCATCCGGGACAGGGGGAACATTCAGTACTTC. It translates to CASSIRDRGNIQYF.